Detailed here is one T cell receptor (beta chain). CDR1 is SGHTS, CDR2 YDEGEE, per germline. This CDR3 is 17 amino acids long. The V and J ends lost 3 bases and 1 base respectively, with 18 bases between them. TCRdb keeps only in-frame clones here, not all; method: immunoSEQ multiplex PCR. The sample contains 45,000 or so clones, approximately 90% of which appear only once. The sample is drawn from a study of T cell changes during pregnancy in multiple sclerosis. This TCR came from a female donor with multiple sclerosis, enrolled in a pregnancy study. Sequenced here: peripheral blood, sampled in the first trimester of pregnancy. This chain links TRBV5-8 with TRBJ2-3; perhaps TRBD1 as D (6 bases). DNA for the CDR3: TGTGCCAGCAGCTCCGTAAACAGGGAGTGGGGCACAGATACGCAGTATTTT. Translated, it gives CASSSVNREWGTDTQYF.